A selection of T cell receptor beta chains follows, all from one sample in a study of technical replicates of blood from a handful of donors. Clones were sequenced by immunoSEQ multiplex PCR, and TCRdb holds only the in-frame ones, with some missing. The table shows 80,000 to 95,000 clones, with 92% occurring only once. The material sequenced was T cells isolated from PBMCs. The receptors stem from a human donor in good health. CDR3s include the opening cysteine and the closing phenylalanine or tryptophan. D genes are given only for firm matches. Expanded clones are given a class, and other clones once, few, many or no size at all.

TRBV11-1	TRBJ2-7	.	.	CASSLWQGVGEQYF	TGTGCCAGCAGCTTGTGGCAGGGCGTCGGGGAGCAGTACTTC
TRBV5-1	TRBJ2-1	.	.	CASSLVPGVDNEQFF	TGCGCCAGCAGCTTGGTACCAGGGGTGGACAATGAGCAGTTCTTC
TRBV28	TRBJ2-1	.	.	CASSLYTYNEQFF	TGTGCCAGCAGTTTATATACCTACAATGAGCAGTTCTTC
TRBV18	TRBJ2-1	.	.	CASSPPNGRSYNEQFF	TGTGCCAGCTCACCACCTAACGGGAGATCCTACAATGAGCAGTTCTTC
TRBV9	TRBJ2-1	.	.	CASSEGGGRFHNEQFF	TGTGCCAGCAGCGAGGGTGGAGGGCGTTTTCACAATGAGCAGTTCTTC
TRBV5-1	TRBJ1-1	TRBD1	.	CASSLSGGADEAFF	TGCGCCAGCAGCTTATCAGGGGGCGCAGATGAAGCTTTCTTT
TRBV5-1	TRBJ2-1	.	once	CASSLAQEQFF	TGCGCCAGCAGCTTGGCACAGGAGCAGTTCTTC
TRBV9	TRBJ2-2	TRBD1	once	CASSVRQGGELFF	TGTGCCAGCAGCGTAAGACAGGGTGGGGAGCTGTTTTTT
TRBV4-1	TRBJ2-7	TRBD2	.	CASSQDRGLAGPEQYF	TGCGCCAGCAGCCAAGATCGGGGACTAGCGGGTCCGGAGCAGTACTTC
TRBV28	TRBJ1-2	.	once	CASRRQSDGYTF	TGTGCCAGCAGGCGGCAGAGTGATGGCTACACCTTC
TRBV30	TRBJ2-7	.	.	CAWSLSTGTSGQYF	TGTGCCTGGAGTTTATCGACAGGTACCTCCGGGCAGTACTTC
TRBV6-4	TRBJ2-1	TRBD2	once	CASQTLAGANNEQFF	TGTGCCAGCCAAACCCTAGCGGGAGCGAATAATGAGCAGTTCTTC
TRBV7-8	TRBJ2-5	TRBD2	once	CASSSRTRRETQYF	TGTGCCAGCAGCTCCCGGACTAGGAGGGAGACCCAGTACTTC
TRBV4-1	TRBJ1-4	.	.	CASSLVPSRAAEKLFF	TGCGCCAGCAGCCTGGTCCCCTCCAGGGCGGCGGAAAAACTGTTTTTT
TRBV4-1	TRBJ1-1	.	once	CASSQLGLGLRTEAFF	TGCGCCAGCAGCCAACTGGGCTTGGGGCTTCGCACTGAAGCTTTCTTT
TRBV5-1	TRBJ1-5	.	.	CASSLTGGYPSNQPQHF	TGCGCCAGCAGCTTGACGGGAGGGTACCCTAGCAATCAGCCCCAGCATTTT
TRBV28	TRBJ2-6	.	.	CASSSSRDGSSGANVLTF	TGTGCCAGCAGTTCTAGCCGGGACGGGAGCTCTGGGGCCAACGTCCTGACTTTC
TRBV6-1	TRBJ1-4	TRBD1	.	CASNNRGTNEKLFF	TGTGCCAGCAACAACAGGGGTACTAATGAAAAACTGTTTTTT